The TCR beta chain under discussion was sequenced for a study of blood T cell repertoires in COVID-19. Measured with immunoSEQ multiplex PCR; TCRdb has only the in-frame clones, and not every one. The table has under 150,000 clones, about 85% seen once. The V gene's germline CDR1 is SGHDT and CDR2 YYEEEE. Trimming at V came to 6 bases and at J to 10 bases, leaving 9 bases not matched to a gene. The CDR3 contains 14 residues. The genes are TRBV5-6 and TRBJ2-1; 11 bases are shared with TRBD2. This TCR was sampled from a woman aged 55-69 years with COVID-19, enrolled during active disease. The material sequenced was peripheral blood. The CDR3 DNA sequence: TGTGCCAGCACCTGGGGTAGCGGGGGGGAAGAGCAGTTCTTC. Amino acid sequence: CASTWGSGGEEQFF.